The 20 T cell receptor beta chains given below trace back to one sample, sequenced in a study of cytomegalovirus exposure and HLA in healthy donors. The PCR employed 60 Vbeta primers together with 13 Jbeta primers. TCRdb's table, derived via immunoSEQ multiplex PCR, lists solely in-frame clones and lacks some. The sample contains 150,000 to 160,000 clones, 60% to 80% of which appear only once. Sample: PBMCs. All receptors derive from a man aged 30 to 45 in good health and CMV-seropositive.

J is TRBJ2-3 and V is TRBV6-5, with D maybe TRBD1 (5 bases). V gave up 0 bases and J gave up 7 bases, with 14 bases separating them. Germline loops: CDR1 MNHEY, CDR2 SVGAGI. CDR3 length: 15 residues. The CDR3 nucleotides are TGTGCCAGCAGTTACTCTTTCGGACAACAAAATACGCAGTATTTT. Amino acid sequence: CASSYSFGQQNTQYF.

The V and J genes are TRBV11-2 and TRBJ2-7, with 12 positions matching TRBD2. J lost 4 bases, V lost 5 bases, and 6 bases had no gene match. CDR1 is SGHAT and CDR2 is FQNNGV in the germline V gene. The length of the CDR3 is 15 residues. CDR3 DNA: TGTGCCAGCAGCCCGAGGACTAGCGGGACGTACGAGCAGTACTTC. Encoded protein: CASSPRTSGTYEQYF.

The chain uses TRBV19 and TRBJ2-5, with TRBD1 as a possible D gene (5 bases). The end of the DNA aligns better with TRBJ2-7, so the J call may be wrong. In germline, CDR1 is LNHDA, CDR2 SQIVND (reference sequence). The CDR3 has 18 amino acids. The CDR3 sequence is CASSSRYYRQTYSYEQYF. For the CDR3, the DNA is TGTGCCAGTAGTTCCCGATATTATAGACAGACCTACTCCTACGAGCAGTACTTC.

The V gene is TRBV28, the J gene TRBJ2-1; D is undetermined. V lost 5 bases, J lost 4 bases, and 12 bases lay in between. The CDR3 spans 14 residues. Germline-derived CDR1 and CDR2 are MDHEN and SYDVKM. The CDR3 loop is CASSSSRQYNEQFF. The DNA for the CDR3 is TGTGCCAGCAGTAGTAGCCGCCAATACAATGAGCAGTTCTTC.

This clone was seen only once. The chain recombines TRBV27 with TRBJ1-4, with 8 bases fitting TRBD1. Germline V gene lookup returns CDR1 MNHEY and CDR2 SMNVEV (reference sequence). The junction had 8 bases not matched to a gene; V was cut back by 6 bases and J by 8 bases. The CDR3 extends over 14 amino acids. The CDR3: CASSTGQGREKLFF. The CDR3 DNA follows: TGTGCCAGCAGCACCGGACAGGGTAGGGAAAAACTGTTTTTT.

This chain joins TRBV5-1 and TRBJ1-3, with D tentatively TRBD1 (6 bases). Germline assignment: CDR1 SGHRS and CDR2 YFSETQ. V was cut by 0 bases and J by 4 bases, with 32 bases left in between. The CDR3 totals 22 residues. The CDR3 is CASSLEPAGQGNVKWSGNTIYF. DNA of the CDR3: TGCGCCAGCAGCTTGGAACCTGCTGGGCAGGGGAATGTCAAGTGGTCGGGAAACACCATATATTTT. The full variable domain, completed using reference TRBV5-1 and TRBJ1-3, is KAGVTQTPRYLIKTRGQQVTLSCSPISGHRSVSWYQQTPGQGLQFLFEYFSETQRNKGNFPGRFSGRQFSNSRSEMNVSTLELGDSALYLCASSLEPAGQGNVKWSGNTIYFGEGSWLTVV.

This sequence joins TRBV6-5 and TRBJ2-7; the match to TRBD1 covers 8 bases. With 2 bases clipped from V and 0 bases from J, the junction kept 3 bases outside the gene matches. Looked up from germline, CDR1 is MNHEY and CDR2 is SVGAGI. The CDR3 is 15 amino acids. CDR3 bases: TGTGCCAGCAGTTACGGACAGGGAAACTCCTACGAGCAGTACTTC. It specifies CASSYGQGNSYEQYF.

There are a few counts of this clone. The CDR3, as DNA: TGTGCCGCTCAGGGGGCCGGGAACACTGAAGCTTTCTTT. Translation gives CAAQGAGNTEAFF. The rearrangement links TRBV10-3 to TRBJ1-1; 8 bases align to TRBD1. Losses at the gene ends were 11 bases for V and 1 base for J; bases not matched to a gene: 6. In germline, CDR1 is ENHRY, CDR2 SYGVKD. CDR3 length: 13 residues.

This chain uses TRBV9 with TRBJ2-2, with D perhaps matching TRBD2 (5 bases). CDR3 size: 15 residues. Germline V CDR1 and CDR2: SGDLS, YYNGEE. V was trimmed by 4 bases and J by 2 bases, leaving 12 bases between them. CDR3 coding DNA: TGTGCCAGCAGCCCCCCGGGGAGTAACACCGGGGAGCTGTTTTTT. As protein: CASSPPGSNTGELFF.

This chain links TRBV19 with TRBJ1-1; D remains unclear. Germline CDR1 and CDR2: LNHDA and SQIVND (reference sequence). The CDR3 length is 13 residues. Between the trimmed V and J ends, which lost 2 bases and 11 bases, there was a span of 15 bases. CDR3 in amino acids: CASSIIGDPDAFF. DNA for the CDR3: TGTGCCAGTAGTATAATCGGGGATCCGGATGCTTTCTTT.

Regarding this clone: The sample holds other DNA sequences that translate to the same CDR3. V and J are TRBV28 and TRBJ1-1, with TRBD1 matching over 9 bases. Trimming removed 2 bases from V and 2 bases from J; junction bases left unmatched: 0. Germline assignment: CDR1 MDHEN and CDR2 SYDVKM. The CDR3 runs 14 residues. This chain's CDR3 is CASSLTGGNTEAFF. The CDR3 DNA reads as TGTGCCAGCAGTTTAACAGGGGGCAACACTGAAGCTTTCTTT. Drawing the rest from reference TRBV28 and TRBJ1-1, the complete variable domain is DVKVTQSSRYLVKRTGEKVFLECVQDMDHENMFWYRQDPGLGLRLIYFSYDVKMKEKGDIPEGYSVSREKKERFSLILESASTNQTSMYLCASSLTGGNTEAFFGQGTRLTVV.

The chain carries TRBV6-5 and TRBJ2-1, with TRBD2 matching over 9 bases. Germline V gives CDR1 MNHEY, CDR2 SVGAGI. The CDR3 loop spans 16 amino acids. V lost 4 bases, J lost 5 bases, and 9 bases stayed unmatched. CDR3 coding DNA: TGTGCCAGCAGTTTTGGACCCGGCGGGGGGGACAATGAGCAGTTCTTC. Translating it yields CASSFGPGGGDNEQFF.

The J gene is TRBJ1-1, the V gene TRBV19, with no clear D. Between the trimmed V and J ends, which lost 3 bases and 1 base, there was a span of 9 bases. The CDR3 has 14 amino acids. The germline V gene has CDR1 LNHDA and CDR2 SQIVND (reference sequence). CDR3 amino acids: CASSIELENTEAFF. The CDR3 DNA reads as TGTGCCAGTAGTATTGAGTTAGAGAACACTGAAGCTTTCTTT.

The J gene is TRBJ2-1, the V gene TRBV10-2, with 11 nucleotides matching TRBD2. The CDR3 length is 18 residues. Germline lookup yields CDR1 WSHSY and CDR2 SAAADI. V shed 5 bases, J shed 0 bases, and the junction held 9 bases outside the gene matches. The CDR3 sequence: CASSHGYTSGSSYNEQFF. The CDR3 DNA reads TGCGCCAGCAGTCACGGGTATACTAGCGGGAGCTCCTACAATGAGCAGTTCTTC.

The J gene is TRBJ2-1, the V gene TRBV7-2; D is undetermined. V gave up 7 bases and J gave up 3 bases, with 19 bases separating them. This CDR3 is 16 amino acids long. Germline-derived CDR1 and CDR2 are SGHTA and FQGNSA. The CDR3 region has the DNA TGTGCCAGCAACCTACACCTTTCGAGGCTCTACAATGAGCAGTTCTTC. Translation: CASNLHLSRLYNEQFF.

The chain uses TRBV19 and TRBJ2-5; tentative D call: TRBD2 (5 bases). The end of the DNA is better explained by TRBJ2-7, so the J call may be wrong. CDR3 length equals 15 residues. CDR1 is LNHDA and CDR2 is SQIVND in the germline V gene (reference sequence). CDR3 in amino acids: CASSIDGTSIYEQYF. The CDR3 nucleotides read TGTGCCAGTAGTATAGATGGAACTAGTATCTACGAGCAGTACTTC.

This clone was counted once. The V call is TRBV29-1, the J call TRBJ2-3; TRBD2 is a possible D gene (5 bases). The CDR3 is 13 amino acids. Germline V gene lookup returns CDR1 SQVTM and CDR2 ANQGSEA. V gave up 8 bases and J gave up 0 bases, with 12 bases separating them. The DNA of the CDR3 is TGCAGCACGAATGAGGGAAGCACAGATACGCAGTATTTT. It specifies CSTNEGSTDTQYF.

This chain links TRBV7-8 with TRBJ1-4; 8 nucleotides agree with TRBD1. Trimming took 5 bases from V and 4 from J; bases not matched to a gene: 6. CDR3 length: 15 amino acids. Germline values: CDR1 SGHVS, CDR2 FQNEAQ. In DNA form, the CDR3 reads TGTGCCAGCAGCCTACAGGGGGGGCTTAATGAAAAACTGTTTTTT. Its translation: CASSLQGGLNEKLFF.

This chain joins TRBV5-6 and TRBJ2-2; 9 nucleotides match TRBD2. Germline assignment: CDR1 SGHDT and CDR2 YYEEEE. The CDR3 has 16 amino acids. J lost 0 bases, V lost 0 bases, and 0 bases had no gene match. The CDR3 loop reads CASSLGLAANTGELFF. In DNA, the CDR3 is TGTGCCAGCAGCTTGGGACTAGCGGCGAACACCGGGGAGCTGTTTTTT.

The chain recombines TRBV5-4 with TRBJ2-3, with 7 bases aligning to TRBD2. The J segment lost 5 bases and the V segment lost 4 bases, leaving 22 bases of the junction unmatched. CDR1 and CDR2 (germline): SGHNT, YYREEE (reference sequence). The CDR3 extends over 19 amino acids. DNA for the CDR3: TGTGCCAGCAGCGGGGTCGTCTTGGGGGGAGGGCCTCGGGGAGATACGCAGTATTTT. Protein product: CASSGVVLGGGPRGDTQYF.